This T cell receptor beta chain was captured in a study of T cells in Graves' hyperthyroidism and ophthalmopathy. Patients aged 18 to 65 had newly diagnosed hyperthyroidism that had lasted under 2 months. Study-level points and caveats: Among clonotypes expanded in thyroid above 0.001, most were also found in blood.

From RNA transcripts, TCR beta CDR3 regions were amplified. In the first-round RT-PCR of the TCR CDR3, the HTBI primer set was used. TCRdb redid the calling of the multiplex PCR reads with MiXCR, one entry per CDR3 protein. Of hundreds of thousands of distinct CDR3 sequences listed, approximately 15% are singletons. The CDR3 is made up of 14 amino acids. The V gene lost 7 bases and the J gene lost 3 bases, with 15 bases spanning the gap. Germline CDR1 is SGHTA and CDR2 is FQGNSA. Ten or more counts support this clonotype. Its matching antigen is unknown. The chain recombines TRBV7-2 with TRBJ1-1, with unresolved D. The material sequenced was blood. The receptor's source is a woman aged 18-29 years with Graves' hyperthyroidism. The CDR3 region has the DNA TGTGCCAGCACCCGAAAAGGGAGGGACACTGAAGCTTTCTTT. Its protein is CASTRKGRDTEAFF.